The source of this T cell receptor beta chain is a study of human T cells and chemical hapten exposure. The study's findings and limits: Expanded TCRs clustered into significantly more large CDR3 similarity groups than controls, the analysis revealed.

TCRdb reanalysed the RACE reads using MiXCR and keeps one entry per CDR3 protein. The repertoire includes just under 60,000 distinct CDR3 sequences, around 11% of them detected once, and 2.4% sits in the top ten. This clonotype occurred many times. Its antigen is unknown. Germline CDR1 is SQVTM and CDR2 is ANQGSEA. J gave up 2 bases and V 0 bases, and 9 bases lay outside the gene matches. This CDR3 has 17 residues. Time point in this sample: patch test 3, about 24 weeks after DPC sensitization. Treatment defined: therapeutic diphenylcyclopropenone sensitization with weekly scalp DPC. At every patch-test visit, blood was drawn before the patch test was applied.

The TCR was taken from a man under 40 with alopecia areata. Some clones in this sample may be carry-over from other donors' samples. The specimen comprised whole blood, sampled in connection with sensitization to the hapten diphenylcyclopropenone (DPC). V gene TRBV29-1 combines with J gene TRBJ2-3; 9 bases fit TRBD2. The DNA of the CDR3 is TGCAGCGTTGAAGATGGGGCCAGCGGGGGGTCCACAGATACGCAGTATTTT. This gives the protein CSVEDGASGGSTDTQYF.